These 15 T cell receptor beta chains were sequenced from one sample in a study of Graves' ophthalmopathy and Graves' hyperthyroidism. Amplification of the TCR beta CDR3 regions used RNA transcripts (as template). Scientists carried out first-round RT-PCR using HTBI primers and then a second-round multiplex PCR. TCRdb used MiXCR to reprocess the multiplex PCR reads, holding one entry per CDR3 protein. The sample shows roughly 170,000 distinct CDR3 sequences, roughly two fifths of them seen only once. The sequencing input was peripheral blood. Receptors were obtained from a young man with Graves' ophthalmopathy.

The V gene is TRBV7-2, the J gene TRBJ2-7, with no clear D. The CDR3 extends over 16 amino acids. The germline gives CDR1 SGHTA, CDR2 FQGNSA. The V end lost 0 bases, the J end lost 2 bases, and 14 bases lay between the germline ends. CDR3 loop: CASSLAGTSEAYEQYF. For the CDR3, the DNA is TGTGCCAGCAGCTTAGCGGGTACTTCCGAAGCCTACGAGCAGTACTTC.

V usage is TRBV6-2 or TRBV6-3 and J usage is TRBJ1-1; 7 bases match TRBD1. With 5 bases clipped from V and 1 base from J, the junction kept 7 bases outside the gene matches. This CDR3 region has 15 residues. Germline-derived CDR1 and CDR2 are MNHEY and SVGEGT. CDR3 nucleotides: TGTGCCAGCAGTGAGATAGGACAGGAGAACACTGAAGCTTTCTTT. Translating it yields CASSEIGQENTEAFF.

The count of this clonotype is one. V and J are TRBV2 and TRBJ1-5; 7 bases line up with TRBD1. The ends lost 4 bases at V and 5 bases at J; junction bases unmatched: 8. From germline, CDR1 is SNHLY and CDR2 FYNNEI. CDR3 size: 15 residues. Here the CDR3 reads CASSGQGRRDQPQHF. The CDR3 nucleotides are TGTGCCAGCAGTGGACAGGGTCGGAGGGATCAGCCCCAGCATTTT. The variable domain in full, with the rest retrieved from reference TRBV2 and TRBJ1-5, is EPEVTQTPSHQVTQMGQEVILRCVPISNHLYFYWYRQILGQKVEFLVSFYNNEISEKSEIFDDQFSVERPDGSNFTLKIRSTKLEDSAMYFCASSGQGRRDQPQHFGDGTRLSIL.

The V gene is TRBV7-2, the J gene TRBJ1-1; D may be TRBD1 (6 bases). In germline, CDR1 is SGHTA, CDR2 FQGNSA. The CDR3 sequence is 15 residues long. Trimming left V 4 bases short and J 4 bases short, with 16 bases between. CDR3: CASSSGTTLGTEAFF. The CDR3 DNA reads as TGTGCCAGCAGCTCCGGGACAACTCTTGGCACTGAAGCTTTCTTT.

The V gene is TRBV20-1, the J gene TRBJ2-7; no definite D call. Germline CDR1 and CDR2: DFQATT and SNEGSKA (reference sequence). V was pared by 0 bases and J by 0 bases, with 15 bases between. CDR3 length equals 16 residues. The CDR3 coding sequence is TGCAGTGCTAGAGATAGCCGGGCCGAGAGCTCCTACGAGCAGTACTTC. Its translation: CSARDSRAESSYEQYF.

This chain connects TRBV11-2 to TRBJ2-2; TRBD2 agrees at 9 bases. The CDR3 runs 16 residues. V shed 4 bases and J 6 bases; nucleotides not matched to a gene: 9. CDR1 SGHAT and CDR2 FQNNGV come from the germline V gene. The CDR3: CASSSQREVRAGELFF. CDR3 sequence (DNA): TGTGCCAGCAGCTCACAGCGGGAGGTTCGGGCCGGGGAGCTGTTTTTT.

This clonotype was seen many times. The chain carries TRBV25-1 and TRBJ2-7, with TRBD1 matching over 7 bases. Germline assignment: CDR1 MGHDK and CDR2 SYGVNS. J was trimmed by 2 bases and V by 8 bases; bases with no gene match: 9. This CDR3 region has 14 residues. CDR3 sequence: CASQRDSYPYEQYF. For the CDR3, the DNA is TGTGCCAGCCAGAGGGACAGCTATCCCTACGAGCAGTACTTC.

This clonotype appeared many times. The rearrangement uses TRBV29-1 and TRBJ1-1; D gene unclear. V shed 7 bases and J shed 1 base, with 10 bases lying between them. Looked up from germline, CDR1 is SQVTM and CDR2 is ANQGSEA. The CDR3 is 12 residues long. CDR3 sequence: CSESKTNTEAFF. The CDR3 DNA is TGCAGCGAGTCCAAAACGAACACTGAAGCTTTCTTT. Based on the CDR3 plus reference TRBV29-1 and TRBJ1-1, the full variable domain is SAVISQKPSRDICQRGTSLTIQCQVDSQVTMMFWYRQQPGQSLTLIATANQGSEATYESGFVIDKFPISRPNLTFSTLTVSNMSPEDSSIYLCSESKTNTEAFFGQGTRLTVV.

The chain employs TRBV14 and TRBJ2-7, with D possibly being TRBD1 (6 bases). Trimming cost V 3 bases and J 3 bases, with 12 bases left between them. The CDR3 loop spans 14 amino acids. Germline V lookup: CDR1 SGHDN, CDR2 FVKESK. CDR3 nucleotides: TGTGCCAGCAGCCAGAGGGACATCGGCTACGAGCAGTACTTC. Its translation: CASSQRDIGYEQYF.

This clonotype was detected many times. The gene calls are TRBV29-1 and TRBJ2-5; D not certain. The CDR3 is made up of 11 amino acids. CDR1 is SQVTM, CDR2 ANQGSEA, per germline. Trimming took off 4 bases at V and 7 bases at J, with 10 bases between the two ends. CDR3 protein: CSVGSRRTQYF. The CDR3 bases are TGCAGCGTTGGAAGTCGGAGGACCCAGTACTTC. The variable domain in full, completed from reference TRBV29-1 and TRBJ2-5, reads SAVISQKPSRDICQRGTSLTIQCQVDSQVTMMFWYRQQPGQSLTLIATANQGSEATYESGFVIDKFPISRPNLTFSTLTVSNMSPEDSSIYLCSVGSRRTQYFGPGTRLLVL.

Sample share makes this clonotype medium-sized. V is TRBV6-5 and J is TRBJ2-5; D might be TRBD1 (6 bases). This CDR3 is built from 13 residues. Looked up from germline, CDR1 is MNHEY and CDR2 is SVGAGI. Trimming pared 6 bases from V and 4 bases from J, leaving 12 bases between. The CDR3 DNA reads TGTGCCAGCAGCGCCAGGGGAACAGAGACCCAGTACTTC. Encoded protein: CASSARGTETQYF.

The CDR3 DNA reads as TGTGCCAGCAGTTCTGGACAGGGGTTCACAGATACGCAGTATTTT. Protein product: CASSSGQGFTDTQYF. This chain links TRBV6-5 with TRBJ2-3; 9 positions agree with TRBD1. The J segment lost 2 bases and the V segment lost 4 bases, leaving 4 bases of the junction unmatched. The germline gives CDR1 MNHEY, CDR2 SVGAGI. CDR3 size: 15 residues.

This clonotype was observed at least ten times. V and J are TRBV20-1 and TRBJ2-7; 12 bases align to TRBD2. V was clipped by 2 bases and J by 7 bases; unmatched bases: 3. Per the germline V gene, CDR1 is DFQATT and CDR2 is SNEGSKA (reference sequence). This CDR3 is built from 13 residues. CDR3 nucleotide sequence: TGCAGTGCTAGACTAGCGGGAGGGGAAGAGCAGTACTTC. As protein: CSARLAGGEEQYF.

In its sample, this clonotype was seen many times. The rearrangement links TRBV6-1 to TRBJ2-2; D remains unclear. In germline, CDR1 is MNHNS, CDR2 SASEGT. The ends were cut back, 1 base at V and 7 bases at J, with 10 bases in the middle. The CDR3 is made up of 14 amino acids. This CDR3 is CASSEERVDGELFF. Here the CDR3 DNA reads TGTGCCAGCAGTGAAGAAAGGGTGGACGGGGAGCTGTTTTTT.

The chain is built from TRBV28 and TRBJ2-7; unclear D gene. This CDR3 contains 13 residues. Germline CDR1 reads MDHEN; CDR2 reads SYDVKM. V lost 6 bases and J 0 bases, leaving 9 bases between the germline ends. DNA for the CDR3: TGTGCCAGCAGGGATTTGGACTCCTACGAGCAGTACTTC. Its protein product is CASRDLDSYEQYF.